The rows below give T cell receptor beta chains drawn from one sample of a study of blood T cell repertoires in COVID-19. Produced via immunoSEQ multiplex PCR; TCRdb's table is partial and in-frame only. The sample shows 30,000 to 40,000 clones, about 88% of them seen only once. Sequences were obtained from peripheral blood. The receptors come from a human donor in a cohort sampled during active COVID-19. The CDR3 runs from the conserved cysteine through the conserved F or W. D genes are given only for firm matches. The size entry is marked missing in some rows and otherwise reads once, few, many or a size class.

>TRBD1|TRBV5-8|13|TRBJ1-2|NA
TGTGCCAGCAGCCCACAGGGGGCATATGGCTACACCTTC
CASSPQGAYGYTF
>NA|TRBV27|14|TRBJ2-3|NA
TGTGCCAGCAGCGACAGATCTAGCACAGATACGCAGTATTTT
CASSDRSSTDTQYF
>NA|TRBV2|14|TRBJ2-4|NA
TGTGCCACAGGGGGGAGGCTCGCCAAAAACATTCAGTACTTC
CATGGRLAKNIQYF
>TRBD1|TRBV7-9|17|TRBJ1-2|NA
TGTGCCAGCAGCCGAGACAGGGCTGCTGTATCTAACTATGGCTACACCTTC
CASSRDRAAVSNYGYTF
>NA|TRBV7-8|15|TRBJ1-2|NA
TGTGCCAGCAGCTTAGTGGAGGGGTGGTACTATGGCTACACCTTC
CASSLVEGWYYGYTF
>NA|TRBV7-2|13|TRBJ2-5|NA
TGTGCCAGCAGCTGGGAGAGGGAGGATACCCAGTACTTC
CASSWEREDTQYF
>NA|TRBV11-2|16|TRBJ2-2|once
TGTGCCAGCAGCTTAGTGGCAGGGGTGAACACCGGGGAGCTGTTTTTT
CASSLVAGVNTGELFF
>TRBD2|TRBV5-1|17|TRBJ2-3|NA
TGCGCCAGCAGCTTGGGACTAGCGGGGGCCACCACAGATACGCAGTATTTT
CASSLGLAGATTDTQYF
>NA|TRBV27|15|TRBJ2-2|NA
TGTGCCAGCAGTTTTGAGAAAGCGGGCACCGGGGAGCTGTTTTTT
CASSFEKAGTGELFF
>NA|TRBV28|15|TRBJ2-1|NA
TGTGCCAGCAGTTTGGGGGGTGGCTCCTACAATGAGCAGTTCTTC
CASSLGGGSYNEQFF
>NA|TRBV28|11|TRBJ2-5|NA
TGTGCCAGCAGTTCCCAGGAGACCCAGTACTTC
CASSSQETQYF
>NA|TRBV6-5|15|TRBJ2-2|NA
TGTGCCAGCAGTTACAGGGGCCCAAACACCGGGGAGCTGTTTTTT
CASSYRGPNTGELFF
>NA|TRBV7-3|17|TRBJ1-6|few
TGTGCCAGCAGCTTAACCCAGGACGGTCTAGAGCGGTCACCCCTCCACTTT
CASSLTQDGLERSPLHF